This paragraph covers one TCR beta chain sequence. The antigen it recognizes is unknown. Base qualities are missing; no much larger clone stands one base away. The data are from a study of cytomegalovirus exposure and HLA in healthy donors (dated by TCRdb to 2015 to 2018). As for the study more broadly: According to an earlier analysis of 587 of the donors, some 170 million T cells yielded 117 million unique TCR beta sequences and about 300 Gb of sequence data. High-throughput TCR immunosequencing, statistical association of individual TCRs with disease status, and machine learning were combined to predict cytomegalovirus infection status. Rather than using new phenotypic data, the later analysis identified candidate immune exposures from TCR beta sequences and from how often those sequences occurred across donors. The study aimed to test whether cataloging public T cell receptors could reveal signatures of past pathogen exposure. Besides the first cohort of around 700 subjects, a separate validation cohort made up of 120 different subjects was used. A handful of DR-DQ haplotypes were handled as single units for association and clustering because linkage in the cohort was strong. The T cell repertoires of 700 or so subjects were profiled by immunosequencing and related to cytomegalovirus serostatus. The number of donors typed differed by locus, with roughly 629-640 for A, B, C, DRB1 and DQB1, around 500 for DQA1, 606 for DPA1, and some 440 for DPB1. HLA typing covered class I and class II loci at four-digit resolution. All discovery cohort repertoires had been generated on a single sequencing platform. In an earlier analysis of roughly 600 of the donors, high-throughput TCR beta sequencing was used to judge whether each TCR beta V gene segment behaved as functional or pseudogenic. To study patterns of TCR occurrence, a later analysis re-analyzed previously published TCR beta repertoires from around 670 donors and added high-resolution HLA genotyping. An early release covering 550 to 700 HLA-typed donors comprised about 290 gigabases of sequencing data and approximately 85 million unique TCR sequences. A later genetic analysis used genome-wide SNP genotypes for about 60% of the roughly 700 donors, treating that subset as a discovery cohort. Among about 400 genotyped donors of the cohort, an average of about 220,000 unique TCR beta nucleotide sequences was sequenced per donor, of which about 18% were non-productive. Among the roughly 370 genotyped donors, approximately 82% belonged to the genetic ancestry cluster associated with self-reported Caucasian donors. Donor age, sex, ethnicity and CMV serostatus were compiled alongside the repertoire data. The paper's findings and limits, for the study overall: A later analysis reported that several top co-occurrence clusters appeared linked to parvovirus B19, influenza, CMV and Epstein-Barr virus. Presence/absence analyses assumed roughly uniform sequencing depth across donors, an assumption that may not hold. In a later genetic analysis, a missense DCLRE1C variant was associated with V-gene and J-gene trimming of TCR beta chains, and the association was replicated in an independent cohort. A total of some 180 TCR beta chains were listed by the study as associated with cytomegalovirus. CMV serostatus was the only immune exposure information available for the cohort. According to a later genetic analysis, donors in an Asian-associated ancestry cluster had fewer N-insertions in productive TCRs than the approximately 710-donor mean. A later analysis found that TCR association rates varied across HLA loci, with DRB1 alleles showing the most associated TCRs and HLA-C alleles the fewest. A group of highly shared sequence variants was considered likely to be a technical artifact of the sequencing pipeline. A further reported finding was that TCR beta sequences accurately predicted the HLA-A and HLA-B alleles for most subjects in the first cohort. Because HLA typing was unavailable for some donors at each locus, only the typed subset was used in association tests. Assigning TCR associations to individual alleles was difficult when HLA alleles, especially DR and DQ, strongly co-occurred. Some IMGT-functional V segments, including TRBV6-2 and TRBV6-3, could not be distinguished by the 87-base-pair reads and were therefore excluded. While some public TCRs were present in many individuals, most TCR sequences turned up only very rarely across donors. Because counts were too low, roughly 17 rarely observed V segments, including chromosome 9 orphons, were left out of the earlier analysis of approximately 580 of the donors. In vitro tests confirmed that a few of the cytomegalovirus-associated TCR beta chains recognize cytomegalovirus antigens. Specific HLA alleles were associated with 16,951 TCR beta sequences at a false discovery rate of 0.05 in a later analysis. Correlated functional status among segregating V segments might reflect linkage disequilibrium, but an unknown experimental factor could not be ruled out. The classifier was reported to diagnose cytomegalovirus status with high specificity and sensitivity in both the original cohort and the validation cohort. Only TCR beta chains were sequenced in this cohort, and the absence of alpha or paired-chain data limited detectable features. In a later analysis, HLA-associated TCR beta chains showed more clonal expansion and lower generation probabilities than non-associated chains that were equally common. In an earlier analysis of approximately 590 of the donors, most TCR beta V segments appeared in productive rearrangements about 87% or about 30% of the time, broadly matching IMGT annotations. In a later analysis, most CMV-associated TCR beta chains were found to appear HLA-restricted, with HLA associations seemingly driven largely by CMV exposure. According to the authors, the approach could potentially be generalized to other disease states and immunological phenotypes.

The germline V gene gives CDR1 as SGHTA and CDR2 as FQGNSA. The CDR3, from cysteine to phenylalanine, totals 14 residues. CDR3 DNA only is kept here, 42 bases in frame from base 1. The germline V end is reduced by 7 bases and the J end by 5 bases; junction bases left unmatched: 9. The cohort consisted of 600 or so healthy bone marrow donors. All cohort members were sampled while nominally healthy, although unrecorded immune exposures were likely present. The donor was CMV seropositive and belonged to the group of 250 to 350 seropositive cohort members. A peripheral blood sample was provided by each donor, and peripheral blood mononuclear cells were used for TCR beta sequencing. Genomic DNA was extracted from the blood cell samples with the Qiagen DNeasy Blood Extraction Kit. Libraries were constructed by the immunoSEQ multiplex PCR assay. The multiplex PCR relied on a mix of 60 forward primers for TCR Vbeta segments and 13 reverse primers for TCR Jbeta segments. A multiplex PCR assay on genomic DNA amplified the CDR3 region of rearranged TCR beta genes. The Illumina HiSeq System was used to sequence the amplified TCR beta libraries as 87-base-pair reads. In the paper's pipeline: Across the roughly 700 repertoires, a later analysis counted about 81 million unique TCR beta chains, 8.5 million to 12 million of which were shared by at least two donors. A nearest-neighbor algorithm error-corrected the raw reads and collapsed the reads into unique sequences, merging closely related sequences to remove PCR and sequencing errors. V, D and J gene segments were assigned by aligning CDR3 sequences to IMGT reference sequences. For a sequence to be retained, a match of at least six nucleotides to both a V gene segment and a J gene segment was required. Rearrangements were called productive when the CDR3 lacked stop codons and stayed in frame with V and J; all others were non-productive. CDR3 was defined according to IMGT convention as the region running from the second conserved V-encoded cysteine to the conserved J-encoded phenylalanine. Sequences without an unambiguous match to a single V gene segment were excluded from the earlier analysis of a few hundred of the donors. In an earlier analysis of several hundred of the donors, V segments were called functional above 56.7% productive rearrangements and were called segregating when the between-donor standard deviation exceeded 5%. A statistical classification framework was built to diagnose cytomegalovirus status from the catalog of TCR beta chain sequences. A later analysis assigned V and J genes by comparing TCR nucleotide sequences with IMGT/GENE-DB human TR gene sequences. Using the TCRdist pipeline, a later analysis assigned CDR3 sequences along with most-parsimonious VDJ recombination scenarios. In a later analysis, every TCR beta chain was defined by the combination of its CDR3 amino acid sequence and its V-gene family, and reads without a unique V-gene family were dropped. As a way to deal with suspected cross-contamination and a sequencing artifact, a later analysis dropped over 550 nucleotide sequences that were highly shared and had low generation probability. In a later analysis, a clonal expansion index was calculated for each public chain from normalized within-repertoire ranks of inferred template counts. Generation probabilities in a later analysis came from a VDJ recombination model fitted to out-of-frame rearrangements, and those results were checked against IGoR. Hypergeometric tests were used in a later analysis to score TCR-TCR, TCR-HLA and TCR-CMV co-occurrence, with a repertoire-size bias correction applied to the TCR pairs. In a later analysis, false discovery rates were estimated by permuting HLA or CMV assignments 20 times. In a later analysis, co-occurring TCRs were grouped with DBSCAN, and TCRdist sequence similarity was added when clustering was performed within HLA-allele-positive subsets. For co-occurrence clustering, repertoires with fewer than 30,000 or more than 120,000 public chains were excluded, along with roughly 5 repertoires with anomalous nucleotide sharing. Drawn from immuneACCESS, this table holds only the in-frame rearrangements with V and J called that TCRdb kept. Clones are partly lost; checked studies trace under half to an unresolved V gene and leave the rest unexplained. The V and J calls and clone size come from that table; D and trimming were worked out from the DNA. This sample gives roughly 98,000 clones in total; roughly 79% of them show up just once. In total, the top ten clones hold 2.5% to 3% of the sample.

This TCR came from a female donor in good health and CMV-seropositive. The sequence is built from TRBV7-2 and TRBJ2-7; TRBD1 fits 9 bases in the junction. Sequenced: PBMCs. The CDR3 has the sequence CASTSGDRVHEQYF. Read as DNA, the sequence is TGTGCCAGCACATCGGGGGACAGGGTTCACGAGCAGTACTTC.